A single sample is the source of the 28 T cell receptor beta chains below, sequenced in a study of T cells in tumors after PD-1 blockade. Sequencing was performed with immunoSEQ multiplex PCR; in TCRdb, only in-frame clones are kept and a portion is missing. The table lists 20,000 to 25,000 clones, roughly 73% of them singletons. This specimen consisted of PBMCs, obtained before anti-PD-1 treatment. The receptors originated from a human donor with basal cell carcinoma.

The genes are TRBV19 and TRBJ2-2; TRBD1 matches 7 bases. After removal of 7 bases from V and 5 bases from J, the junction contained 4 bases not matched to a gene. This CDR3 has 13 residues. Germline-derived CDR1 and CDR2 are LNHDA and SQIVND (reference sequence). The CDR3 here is CASTLTGTGELFF. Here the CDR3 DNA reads TGTGCCAGTACCTTGACAGGGACCGGGGAGCTGTTTTTT.

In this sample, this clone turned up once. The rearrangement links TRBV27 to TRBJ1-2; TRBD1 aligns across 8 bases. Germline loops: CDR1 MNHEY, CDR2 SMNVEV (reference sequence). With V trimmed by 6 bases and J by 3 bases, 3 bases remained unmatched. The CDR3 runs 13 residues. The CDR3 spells CASSFRGHYGYTF. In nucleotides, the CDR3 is TGTGCCAGCAGCTTCAGGGGGCACTATGGCTACACCTTC.

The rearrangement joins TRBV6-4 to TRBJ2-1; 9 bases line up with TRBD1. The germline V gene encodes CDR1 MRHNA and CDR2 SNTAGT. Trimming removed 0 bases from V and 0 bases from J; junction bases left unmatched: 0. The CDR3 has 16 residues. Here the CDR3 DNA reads TGTGCCAGCAGTGACTCGACAGGGGGCTCCTACAATGAGCAGTTCTTC. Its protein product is CASSDSTGGSYNEQFF.

The CDR3, as DNA: TGTGCCAGCAGCTGGGGACAGGGGGCGTACAATGAGCAGTTCTTC. Amino acids: CASSWGQGAYNEQFF. The V gene is TRBV7-9, the J gene TRBJ2-1; 12 bases map to TRBD1. The V gene end was trimmed by 4 bases and the J gene end by 4 bases; junction bases not matched to a gene: 2. The CDR3 sequence is 15 residues long. CDR1 is SEHNR, CDR2 FQNEAQ, per germline (reference sequence).

CDR3 sequence: CASSPSGVSGELFF. The CDR3 DNA reads as TGCGCCAGCAGCCCCTCTGGCGTTTCCGGGGAGCTGTTTTTT. The V gene is TRBV5-1, the J gene TRBJ2-2; D is ambiguous. The germline V and J ends were trimmed by 4 bases and 6 bases, with 13 bases remaining between them. CDR1 and CDR2 from the germline V gene are SGHRS and YFSETQ. The CDR3 covers 14 residues.

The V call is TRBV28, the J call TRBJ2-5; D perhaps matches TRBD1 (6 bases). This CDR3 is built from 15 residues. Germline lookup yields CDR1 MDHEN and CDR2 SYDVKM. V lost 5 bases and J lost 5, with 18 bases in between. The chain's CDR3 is CASSPSLGHGETQYF. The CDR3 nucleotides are TGTGCCAGCAGTCCATCATTGGGACACGGGGAGACCCAGTACTTC.

Here the CDR3 DNA reads TGTGCCAGCAGCTTTACTAGCGGGGGGAATCTTCAGCAGTTCTTC. Protein sequence: CASSFTSGGNLQQFF. The chain combines TRBV7-2 with TRBJ2-1; 12 bases match TRBD2. The CDR3 length is 15 residues. Germline CDR1 is SGHTA and CDR2 is FQGNSA. Unmatched junction bases numbered 8, after V lost 3 bases and J lost 11 bases. The whole variable domain, filled in from reference TRBV7-2 and TRBJ2-1, reads GAGVSQSPSNKVTEKGKDVELRCDPISGHTALYWYRQSLGQGLEFLIYFQGNSAPDKSGLPSDRFSAERTGGSVSTLTIQRTQQEDSAVYLCASSFTSGGNLQQFFGPGTRLTVL.

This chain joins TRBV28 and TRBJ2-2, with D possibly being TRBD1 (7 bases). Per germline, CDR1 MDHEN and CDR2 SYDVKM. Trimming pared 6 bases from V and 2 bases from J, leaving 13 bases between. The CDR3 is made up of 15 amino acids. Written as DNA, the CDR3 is TGTGCCAGCAGCCCGGGGGACAGAAACACCGGGGAGCTGTTTTTT. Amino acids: CASSPGDRNTGELFF.

CDR3: CASSLWHVAKNIQYF. CDR3 coding DNA: TGTGCCAGCAGCTTGTGGCACGTAGCCAAAAACATTCAGTACTTC. J is TRBJ2-4 and V is TRBV13; unclear D gene. The V end lost 3 bases, the J end lost 0 bases, and 9 bases lay between the germline ends. The CDR3 length is 15 residues. Germline CDR1 is PRHDT and CDR2 is FYEKMQ (reference sequence).

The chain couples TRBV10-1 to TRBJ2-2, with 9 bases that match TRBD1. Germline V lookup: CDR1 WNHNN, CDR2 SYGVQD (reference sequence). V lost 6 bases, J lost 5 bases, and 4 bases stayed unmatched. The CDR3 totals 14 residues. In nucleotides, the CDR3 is TGCGCCAGCAGAAGGGACAGGGTGACCGGGGAGCTGTTTTTT. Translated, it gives CASRRDRVTGELFF.

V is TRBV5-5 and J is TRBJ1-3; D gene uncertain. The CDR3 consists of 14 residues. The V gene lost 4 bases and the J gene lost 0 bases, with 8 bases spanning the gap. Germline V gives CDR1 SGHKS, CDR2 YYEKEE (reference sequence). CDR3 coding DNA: TGTGCCAGCAGCAAACAAGACTCTGGAAACACCATATATTTT. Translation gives CASSKQDSGNTIYF.

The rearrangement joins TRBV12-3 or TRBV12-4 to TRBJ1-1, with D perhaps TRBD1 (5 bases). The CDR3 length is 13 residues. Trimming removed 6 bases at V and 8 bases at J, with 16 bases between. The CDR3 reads CASSRGRDGEAFF. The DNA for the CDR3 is TGTGCCAGCAGCCGAGGACGGGACGGCGAAGCTTTCTTT.

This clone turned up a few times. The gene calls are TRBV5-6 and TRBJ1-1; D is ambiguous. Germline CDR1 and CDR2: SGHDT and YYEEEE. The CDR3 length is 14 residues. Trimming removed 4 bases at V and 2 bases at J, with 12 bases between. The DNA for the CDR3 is TGTGCCAGCAGCCACGCGGACCGAAACACTGAAGCTTTCTTT. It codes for CASSHADRNTEAFF. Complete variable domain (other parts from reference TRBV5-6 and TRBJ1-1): DAGVTQSPTHLIKTRGQQVTLRCSPKSGHDTVSWYQQALGQGPQFIFQYYEEEERQRGNFPDRFSGHQFPNYSSELNVNALLLGDSALYLCASSHADRNTEAFFGQGTRLTVV.

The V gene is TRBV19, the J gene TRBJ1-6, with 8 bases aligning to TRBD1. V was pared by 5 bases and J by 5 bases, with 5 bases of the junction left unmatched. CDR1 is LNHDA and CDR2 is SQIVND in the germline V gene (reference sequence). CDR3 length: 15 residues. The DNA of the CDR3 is TGTGCCAGTAGTTTCTCGACAGGGGATAATTCACCCCTCCACTTT. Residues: CASSFSTGDNSPLHF.

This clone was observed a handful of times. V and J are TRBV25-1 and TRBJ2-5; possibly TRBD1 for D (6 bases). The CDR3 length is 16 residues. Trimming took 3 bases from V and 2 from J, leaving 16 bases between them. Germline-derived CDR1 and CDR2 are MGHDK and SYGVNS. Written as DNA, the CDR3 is TGTGCCAGCAGTGACCCGCACAGGGACGGGCAAGAGACCCAGTACTTC. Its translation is CASSDPHRDGQETQYF.

DNA of the CDR3: TGTGCCAGCAGAACAACAGGGCAGGTTGCCTACGAGCAGTACTTC. Amino acid sequence: CASRTTGQVAYEQYF. The gene calls are TRBV27 and TRBJ2-7, with a possible D match to TRBD1 (6 bases). The germline CDR1 and CDR2 sequences are MNHEY and SMNVEV (reference sequence). This CDR3 region has 15 residues. Trimming took 6 bases from V and 2 from J, leaving 17 bases between them.

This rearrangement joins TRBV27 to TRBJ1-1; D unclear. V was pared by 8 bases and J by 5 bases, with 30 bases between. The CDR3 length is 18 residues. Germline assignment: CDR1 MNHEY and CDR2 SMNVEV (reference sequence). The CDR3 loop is CASPRRTRSVVSSTEAFF. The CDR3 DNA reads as TGTGCCAGCCCCCGTCGAACTCGTTCGGTTGTCAGCAGTACTGAAGCTTTCTTT.

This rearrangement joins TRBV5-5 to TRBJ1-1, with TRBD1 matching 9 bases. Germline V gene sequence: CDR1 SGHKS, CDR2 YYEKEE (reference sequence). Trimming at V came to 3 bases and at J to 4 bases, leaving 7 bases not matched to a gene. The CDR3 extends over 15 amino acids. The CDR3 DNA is TGTGCCAGCAGCTCCACCAGGGACAGGGTCACTGAAGCTTTCTTT. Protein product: CASSSTRDRVTEAFF. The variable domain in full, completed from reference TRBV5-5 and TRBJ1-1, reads DAGVTQSPTHLIKTRGQQVTLRCSPISGHKSVSWYQQVLGQGPQFIFQYYEKEERGRGNFPDRFSARQFPNYSSELNVNALLLGDSALYLCASSSTRDRVTEAFFGQGTRLTVV.

The CDR3 here is CASSSGTGYEQYF. In DNA, the CDR3 is TGTGCCAGCAGCTCCGGGACAGGTTACGAGCAGTACTTC. The chain links TRBV5-6 to TRBJ2-7; 8 nucleotides line up with TRBD1. The CDR3 consists of 13 residues. Trimming removed 3 bases from V and 4 bases from J; junction bases left unmatched: 3. Germline V CDR1 and CDR2: SGHDT, YYEEEE.

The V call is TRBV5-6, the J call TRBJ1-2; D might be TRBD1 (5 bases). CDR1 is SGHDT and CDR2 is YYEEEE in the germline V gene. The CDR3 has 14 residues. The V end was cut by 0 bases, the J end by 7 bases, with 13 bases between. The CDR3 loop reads CASSLGAGLVGYTF. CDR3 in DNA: TGTGCCAGCAGCTTGGGAGCGGGGCTCGTTGGCTACACCTTC. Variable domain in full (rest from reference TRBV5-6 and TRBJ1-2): DAGVTQSPTHLIKTRGQQVTLRCSPKSGHDTVSWYQQALGQGPQFIFQYYEEEERQRGNFPDRFSGHQFPNYSSELNVNALLLGDSALYLCASSLGAGLVGYTFGSGTRLTVV.

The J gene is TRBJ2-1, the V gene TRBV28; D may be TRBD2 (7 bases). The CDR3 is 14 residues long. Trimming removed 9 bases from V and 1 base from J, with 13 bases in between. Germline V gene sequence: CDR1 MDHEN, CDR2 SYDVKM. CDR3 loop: CAREGGRSYNEQFF. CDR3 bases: TGTGCCAGGGAGGGGGGGAGATCCTACAATGAGCAGTTCTTC. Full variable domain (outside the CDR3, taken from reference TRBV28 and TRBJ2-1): DVKVTQSSRYLVKRTGEKVFLECVQDMDHENMFWYRQDPGLGLRLIYFSYDVKMKEKGDIPEGYSVSREKKERFSLILESASTNQTSMYLCAREGGRSYNEQFFGPGTRLTVL.

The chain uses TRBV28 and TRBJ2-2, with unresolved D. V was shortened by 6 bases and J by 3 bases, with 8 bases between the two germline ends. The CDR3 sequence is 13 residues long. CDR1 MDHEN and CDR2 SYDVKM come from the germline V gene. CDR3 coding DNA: TGTGCCAGCAGGCGACACGACACCGGGGAGCTGTTTTTT. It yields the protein CASRRHDTGELFF.

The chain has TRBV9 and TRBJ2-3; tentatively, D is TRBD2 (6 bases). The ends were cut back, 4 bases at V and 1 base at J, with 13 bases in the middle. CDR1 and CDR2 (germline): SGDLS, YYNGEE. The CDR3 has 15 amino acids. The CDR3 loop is CASSTGLARTDTQYF. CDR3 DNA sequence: TGTGCCAGCAGCACGGGACTGGCACGCACAGATACGCAGTATTTT.

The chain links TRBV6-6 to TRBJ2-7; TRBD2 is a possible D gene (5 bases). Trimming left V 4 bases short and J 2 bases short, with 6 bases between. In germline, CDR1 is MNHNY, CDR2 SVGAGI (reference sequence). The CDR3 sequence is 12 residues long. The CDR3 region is CASSSGAYEQYF. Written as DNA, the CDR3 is TGTGCCAGCAGTTCCGGGGCCTACGAGCAGTACTTC.

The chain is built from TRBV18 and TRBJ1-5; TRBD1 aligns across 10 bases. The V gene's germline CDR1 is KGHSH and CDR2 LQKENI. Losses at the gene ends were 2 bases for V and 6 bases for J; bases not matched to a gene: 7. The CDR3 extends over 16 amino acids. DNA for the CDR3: TGTGCCAGCTCACCAACAAAGGGACAGGGGAGTCAGCCCCAGCATTTT. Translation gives CASSPTKGQGSQPQHF.

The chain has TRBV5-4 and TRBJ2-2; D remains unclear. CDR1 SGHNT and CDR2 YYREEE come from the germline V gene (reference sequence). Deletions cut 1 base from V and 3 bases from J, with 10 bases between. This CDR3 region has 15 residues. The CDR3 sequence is CASSLLGIYTGELFF. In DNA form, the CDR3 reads TGTGCCAGCAGCTTGTTAGGGATTTACACCGGGGAGCTGTTTTTT. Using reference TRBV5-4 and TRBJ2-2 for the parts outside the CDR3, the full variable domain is ETGVTQSPTHLIKTRGQQVTLRCSSQSGHNTVSWYQQALGQGPQFIFQYYREEENGRGNFPPRFSGLQFPNYSSELNVNALELDDSALYLCASSLLGIYTGELFFGEGSRLTVL.

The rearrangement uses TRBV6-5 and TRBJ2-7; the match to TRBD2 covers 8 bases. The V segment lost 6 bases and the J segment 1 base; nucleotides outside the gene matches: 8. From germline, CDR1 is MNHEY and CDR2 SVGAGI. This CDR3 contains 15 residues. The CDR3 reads CASSLLADPSYEQYF. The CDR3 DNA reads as TGTGCCAGCAGCTTACTAGCGGATCCTTCCTACGAGCAGTACTTC.

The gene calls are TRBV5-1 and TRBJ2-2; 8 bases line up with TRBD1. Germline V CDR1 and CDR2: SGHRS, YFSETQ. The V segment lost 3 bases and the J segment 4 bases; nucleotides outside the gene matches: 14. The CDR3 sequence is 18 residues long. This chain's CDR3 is CASSSTPNGQGRTGELFF. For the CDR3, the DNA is TGCGCCAGCAGCTCAACGCCAAACGGACAGGGTCGCACCGGGGAGCTGTTTTTT.